The 2 T cell receptor beta chains below all came from one sample that was sequenced in a study of blood T cell repertoires in COVID-19. Produced via immunoSEQ multiplex PCR; TCRdb's table is partial and in-frame only. Of 150,000 or so clones in the sample, around 85% were seen once. Sequenced sample: peripheral blood. These TCRs come from a woman in her 70s with acute or convalescent COVID-19.

This chain uses TRBV9 with TRBJ1-2, with D perhaps TRBD1 (5 bases). Looked up from germline, CDR1 is SGDLS and CDR2 is YYNGEE. The V end lost 6 bases, the J end lost 0 bases, and 21 bases lay between the germline ends. The CDR3 loop spans 17 amino acids. The CDR3: CASTPGGNWLANYGYTF. CDR3 nucleotides: TGTGCCAGCACCCCGGGGGGTAACTGGTTAGCTAACTATGGCTACACCTTC.

The rearrangement uses TRBV10-1 and TRBJ1-1; the D gene is possibly TRBD1 (5 bases). Looked up from germline, CDR1 is WNHNN and CDR2 is SYGVQD (reference sequence). The CDR3 loop spans 14 amino acids. Deletions cut 0 bases from V and 6 bases from J, with 11 bases between. The CDR3 bases are TGCGCCAGCAGTGAGTCGTGGAGGGGCGCTGAAGCTTTCTTT. It yields the protein CASSESWRGAEAFF.